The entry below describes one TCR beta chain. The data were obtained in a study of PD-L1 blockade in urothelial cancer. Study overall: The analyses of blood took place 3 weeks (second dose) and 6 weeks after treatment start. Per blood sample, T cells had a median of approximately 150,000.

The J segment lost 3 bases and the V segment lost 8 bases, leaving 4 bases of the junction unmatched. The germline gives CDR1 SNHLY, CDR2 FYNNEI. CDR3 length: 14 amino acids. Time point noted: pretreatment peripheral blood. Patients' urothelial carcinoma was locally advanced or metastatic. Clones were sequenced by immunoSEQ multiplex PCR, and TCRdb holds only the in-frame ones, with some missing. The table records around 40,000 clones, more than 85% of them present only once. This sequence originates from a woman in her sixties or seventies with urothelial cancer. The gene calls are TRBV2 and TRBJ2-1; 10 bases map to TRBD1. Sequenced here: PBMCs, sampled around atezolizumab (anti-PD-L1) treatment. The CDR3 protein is CASRRDRGYNEQFF. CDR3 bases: TGTGCCAGCCGCCGGGACAGGGGCTACAATGAGCAGTTCTTC.